These 25 T cell receptor beta chains share one sample of origin, sequenced in a study of vaccination effects on CD4 cells after COVID-19. Their specific antigens are unknown. TCRdb's copy holds only in-frame clones and misses some; the assay was immunoSEQ multiplex PCR. The table shows around 24,000 clones, with nearly 80% occurring only once. Sequencing in the ViraFEST assay came after antigen-specific CD4+ T cells had been expanded with viral peptide pools, which were used to stimulate PBMC. Culture proceeded for 9 to 11 days, and CD4+ T cells were then isolated. All study participants received two doses of BNT162b2 or mRNA-1273 vaccine. The sample consisted of CD4+ T cells from PBMCs cultured with SARS-CoV-2 spike peptides, taken after COVID-19 vaccination. The receptor set was obtained from a human donor who received a COVID-19 vaccine. Some clones in this sample may be carry-over from other donors' samples.

V and J are TRBV7-3 and TRBJ1-6; 11 bases fit TRBD1. Germline CDR1 reads SGHTA; CDR2 reads FQGTGA. The CDR3 extends over 15 amino acids. The V segment lost 3 bases and the J segment 8 bases; nucleotides outside the gene matches: 3. The CDR3 reads CASSLSGQGDSPLHF. The CDR3 nucleotides read TGTGCCAGCAGCTTGTCGGGACAGGGGGATTCACCCCTCCACTTT.

The chain carries TRBV6-2 or TRBV6-3 and TRBJ2-1, with TRBD2 matching over 12 bases. The CDR3 spans 15 residues. The ends lost 6 bases at V and 2 bases at J; junction bases unmatched: 2. In germline, CDR1 is MNHEY, CDR2 SVGEGT. CDR3 region: CASSTSGGPYNEQFF. CDR3 coding DNA: TGTGCCAGCAGCACTAGCGGGGGGCCCTACAATGAGCAGTTCTTC.

The table lists this clone with a count of one. This chain connects TRBV7-2 to TRBJ1-2; TRBD1 matches at 8 bases. The CDR3 totals 16 residues. From germline, CDR1 is SGHTA and CDR2 FQGNSA. V was pared by 5 bases and J by 2 bases, with 10 bases of the junction left unmatched. The CDR3 sequence is CASSQTRTGINYGYTF. The CDR3 DNA reads as TGTGCCAGCAGCCAAACTCGGACAGGGATAAACTATGGCTACACCTTC.

In DNA, the CDR3 is TGTGCCAGCAGCCTAGGGGCCGTGTACGAGCAGTACGTC. Amino acids: CASSLGAVYEQYV. This chain uses TRBV7-8 with TRBJ2-7; D may be TRBD1 (5 bases). Trimming left V 5 bases short and J 4 bases short, with 12 bases between. The CDR3 consists of 13 residues. Germline CDR1 SGHVS, CDR2 FQNEAQ.

J is TRBJ2-1 and V is TRBV24-1, with D possibly matching TRBD2 (6 bases). Trimming pared 2 bases from V and 4 bases from J, leaving 14 bases between. The germline V gene encodes CDR1 KGHDR and CDR2 SFDVKD. The CDR3 is 16 amino acids. This CDR3 is CATSDSWTAGYNEQFF. CDR3 coding DNA: TGTGCCACCAGTGATTCCTGGACCGCGGGATACAATGAGCAGTTCTTC.

This chain joins TRBV29-1 and TRBJ1-2, with D possibly matching TRBD1 (5 bases). Trimming took off 8 bases at V and 6 bases at J, with 16 bases between the two ends. Germline V CDR1 and CDR2: SQVTM, ANQGSEA. This CDR3 is built from 12 residues. The CDR3 protein is CSITGTLNGYTF. CDR3 coding DNA: TGCAGCATAACCGGGACCCTTAATGGCTACACCTTC.

The CDR3 DNA reads as TGCGCCAGTTCCCTCGGGGGTGGTGAAAAACTGTTTTTT. It codes for CASSLGGGEKLFF. The chain links TRBV5-1 to TRBJ1-4; tentatively, D is TRBD1 (5 bases). Germline values: CDR1 SGHRS, CDR2 YFSETQ. The CDR3 is 13 amino acids. V was shortened by 8 bases and J by 7 bases, with 15 bases between the two germline ends.

The CDR3 DNA follows: TGTGCCTGGAGTTCGGAGGGATCAGATCAGCCCCAGCATTTT. This gives the protein CAWSSEGSDQPQHF. The genes are TRBV30 and TRBJ1-5; D uncertain. The CDR3 loop spans 14 amino acids. V was clipped by 2 bases and J by 5 bases, with 13 bases between them. The germline gives CDR1 GTSNPN, CDR2 SVGIG (reference sequence).

V usage is TRBV7-3 and J usage is TRBJ2-5; D unresolved. Germline assignment: CDR1 SGHTA and CDR2 FQGTGA. This CDR3 contains 13 residues. Trimming left V 0 bases short and J 4 bases short, with 6 bases between. CDR3 sequence: CASSLTGGETQYF. CDR3 sequence (DNA): TGTGCCAGCAGCTTAACCGGCGGAGAGACCCAGTACTTC. Supplemented by reference TRBV7-3 and TRBJ2-5, the full variable domain reads GAGVSQTPSNKVTEKGKYVELRCDPISGHTALYWYRQSLGQGPEFLIYFQGTGAADDSGLPNDRFFAVRPEGSVSTLKIQRTERGDSAVYLCASSLTGGETQYFGPGTRLLVL.

The V call is TRBV3-1 (or the pseudogene TRBV3-2), the J call TRBJ1-5; D not resolved. CDR1 is LGHDT and CDR2 is YNNKEL in the germline V gene (reference sequence). Trimming pared 0 bases from V and 6 bases from J, leaving 12 bases between. This CDR3 region has 15 residues. Here the CDR3 reads CASSQDGDGVQPQHF. In DNA, the CDR3 is TGTGCCAGCAGCCAAGATGGTGACGGGGTTCAGCCCCAGCATTTT.

The chain combines TRBV21-1 with TRBJ2-2; whether TRBD1, the table's D call, matches the DNA was not checked. TRBV21-1 is given as a pseudogene. The CDR3 consists of 17 residues. The CDR3 nucleotides are TGTGCCAGCAGCAAAAGCCCCATAGACAGAAACACCGGGGAGCTGTTTTTT. Amino acid sequence: CASSKSPIDRNTGELFF.

This sequence joins TRBV6-1 and TRBJ2-7; D gene unclear. V was trimmed by 3 bases and J by 2 bases, leaving 11 bases between them. Germline V gene sequence: CDR1 MNHNS, CDR2 SASEGT. The CDR3 covers 14 residues. The CDR3 protein is CASSEVPGPYEQYV. For the CDR3, the DNA is TGTGCCAGCAGTGAGGTTCCCGGGCCCTACGAGCAGTACGTC.

This clone appeared a single time. J is TRBJ1-1 and V is TRBV6-5; D not resolved. Germline CDR1 and CDR2: MNHEY and SVGAGI. This CDR3 has 13 residues. The V and J ends lost 6 bases and 5 bases respectively, with 13 bases between them. This CDR3 reads CASRGREGTEAFF. CDR3 nucleotide sequence: TGTGCCAGCAGAGGGCGGGAGGGAACTGAAGCTTTCTTT.

CDR3 region: CASNTGNEKLFF. The CDR3 DNA follows: TGTGCCAGCAATACAGGGAATGAAAAACTGTTTTTT. This sequence joins TRBV12-3 or TRBV12-4 and TRBJ1-4, with a tentative D call TRBD1 (6 bases). Trimming stripped 7 bases from V and 5 bases from J, with 8 bases between. The CDR3 runs 12 residues.

J is TRBJ1-5 and V is TRBV6-2 or TRBV6-3; TRBD1 is a possible D gene (5 bases). Germline assignment: CDR1 MNHEY and CDR2 SVGEGT. The V and J ends lost 5 bases and 2 bases respectively, with 16 bases between them. The CDR3 is 16 amino acids. This chain's CDR3 is CASSTRGASGNQPQHF. CDR3 DNA sequence: TGTGCCAGCAGTACCCGCGGGGCTAGTGGCAATCAGCCCCAGCATTTT.

The rearrangement links TRBV30 to TRBJ1-4; 8 bases agree with TRBD1. CDR1 and CDR2 from the germline V gene are GTSNPN and SVGIG (reference sequence). With V trimmed by 3 bases and J by 8 bases, 11 bases remained unmatched. The CDR3 runs to 15 residues. CDR3 bases: TGTGCCTGGAGACCCATAGGGACAGGCCCCGAAAAACTGTTTTTT. This encodes CAWRPIGTGPEKLFF.

The chain carries TRBV2 and TRBJ2-7; D perhaps matches TRBD1 (6 bases). Germline CDR1 reads SNHLY; CDR2 reads FYNNEI. The CDR3 is made up of 13 amino acids. V was trimmed by 4 bases and J by 5 bases, leaving 12 bases between them. As DNA, the CDR3 is TGTGCCAGCAGTGTGGGGGCCGGGGACGAGCAGTACGTC. It yields the protein CASSVGAGDEQYV.

V usage is TRBV2 and J usage is TRBJ1-5; D not resolved. Germline lookup yields CDR1 SNHLY and CDR2 FYNNEI. The CDR3 sequence is 14 residues long. Trimming shortened V by 4 bases and J by 1 base, and 8 bases separated the two germline ends. CDR3 residues: CASSGLRSNQPQHF. The CDR3 coding sequence is TGTGCCAGCAGTGGTCTTAGGAGCAATCAGCCCCAGCATTTT.

In this sample, this clone turned up a few times. The chain recombines TRBV6-5 with TRBJ1-1; TRBD1 matches at 7 bases. CDR3 length equals 16 residues. Germline V gene data show CDR1 as MNHEY and CDR2 as SVGAGI. V lost 2 bases, J lost 4 bases, and 10 bases stayed unmatched. Here the CDR3 DNA reads TGTGCCAGCAGTTACCTCGGCAGGGGGTTAATCACTGAAGCTTTCTTT. It is translated as CASSYLGRGLITEAFF.

The rearrangement joins TRBV7-9 to TRBJ1-4; perhaps TRBD1 as D (5 bases). The CDR3 totals 15 residues. CDR1 and CDR2 (germline): SEHNR, FQNEAQ (reference sequence). V was pared by 5 bases and J by 8 bases, with 18 bases between. CDR3: CASSGAGGIQEKLFF. The CDR3 DNA reads TGTGCCAGCAGCGGAGCGGGGGGAATACAGGAAAAACTGTTTTTT.

The chain is built from TRBV30 and TRBJ1-1, with 9 bases matching TRBD1. V gave up 4 bases and J gave up 3 bases; unmatched junction bases: 21. The length of the CDR3 is 19 residues. Germline lookup yields CDR1 GTSNPN and CDR2 SVGIG (reference sequence). In DNA form, the CDR3 reads TGTGCCTGGAAAGAGGGAATACTGGACAGGGGTATTTTGGACACTGAAGCTTTCTTT. Translated, it gives CAWKEGILDRGILDTEAFF.

This clone is labeled as medium-sized. The chain is built from TRBV6-2 or TRBV6-3 and TRBJ1-2; no firm D call. The CDR3 runs to 12 residues. The V end lost 5 bases, the J end lost 2 bases, and 6 bases lay between the germline ends. Per germline, CDR1 MNHEY and CDR2 SVGEGT. The CDR3: CASSKGNYGYTF. The CDR3 DNA reads TGTGCCAGCAGTAAAGGGAACTATGGCTACACCTTC.

The chain is built from TRBV14 and TRBJ2-3; 8 nucleotides align to TRBD2. From germline, CDR1 is SGHDN and CDR2 FVKESK. Unmatched junction bases numbered 3, after V lost 3 bases and J lost 4 bases. The CDR3 runs to 14 residues. The CDR3 nucleotides are TGTGCCAGCAGCCACGGGGGGGCCCCAGATACGCAGTATTTT. This codes for CASSHGGAPDTQYF.

This clone was observed a few times. V is TRBV5-4 and J is TRBJ1-1; no firm D call. Germline-derived CDR1 and CDR2 are SGHNT and YYREEE (reference sequence). V dropped 2 bases and J dropped 1 base, with 12 bases sitting between them. The CDR3 length is 15 residues. CDR3 bases: TGTGCCAGCAGCTTTGGGAGAGGATCGAACACTGAAGCTTTCTTT. It is translated as CASSFGRGSNTEAFF.

The chain links TRBV19 to TRBJ1-1; D gene uncertain. V dropped 5 bases and J dropped 5 bases, with 6 bases sitting between them. Germline V gene lookup returns CDR1 LNHDA and CDR2 SQIVND (reference sequence). The CDR3 loop spans 11 amino acids. CDR3 loop: CASSRWTEAFF. The DNA for the CDR3 is TGTGCCAGTAGTCGGTGGACTGAAGCTTTCTTT.